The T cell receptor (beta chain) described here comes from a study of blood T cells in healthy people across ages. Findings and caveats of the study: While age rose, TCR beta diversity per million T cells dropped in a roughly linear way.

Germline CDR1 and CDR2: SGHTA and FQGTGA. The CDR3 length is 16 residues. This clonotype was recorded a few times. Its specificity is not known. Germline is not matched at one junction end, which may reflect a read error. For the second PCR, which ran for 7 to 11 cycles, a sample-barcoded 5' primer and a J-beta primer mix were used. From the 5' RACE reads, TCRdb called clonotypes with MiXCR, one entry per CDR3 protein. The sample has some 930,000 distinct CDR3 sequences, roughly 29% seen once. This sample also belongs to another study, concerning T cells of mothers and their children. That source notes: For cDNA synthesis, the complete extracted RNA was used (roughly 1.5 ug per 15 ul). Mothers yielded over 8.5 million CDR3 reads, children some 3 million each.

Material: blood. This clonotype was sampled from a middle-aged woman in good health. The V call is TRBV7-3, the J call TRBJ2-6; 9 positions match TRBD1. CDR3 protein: CASSLQGASGANVLTF. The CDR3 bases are TGCGCCAGCAGCTTACAGGGGGCCTCTGGGGCCAACGTCCTGACTTTC.